This T cell receptor beta chain emerged from a study of T cells after yellow fever vaccination. Overall study results and limits: Post-booster repertoires contained most primary-vaccination clones again (about 95% CD4, over 70% CD8). Within FACS-sorted repertoires, abundant clonotypes contaminating from the bulk population could be present.

Per the germline V gene, CDR1 is MNHEY and CDR2 is SMNVEV (reference sequence). V gave up 4 bases and J gave up 1 base; unmatched junction bases: 10. The CDR3 is 17 amino acids. The table lists this clonotype with a count of one. What it binds is unknown. Template-switching 5'RACE yielded the TCR cDNA; a universal primer site and UMIs were added in the process. TCRdb itself ran the 5' RACE reads through MiXCR, one entry per CDR3 protein. The sample has 450,000 to 650,000 distinct CDR3 sequences, 21% seen once. The chain joins TRBV27 to TRBJ2-7; TRBD1 agrees at 10 bases. The clonotype originates from a man younger than 35 who received the YFV17D yellow fever vaccine. This sample comprised PBMCs, obtained around 3 weeks after the first yellow fever vaccination. CDR3 nucleotides: TGTGCCAGCAGTTCCGACCCCGGGACAGGGGCATCCTACGAGCAGTACTTC. Translating gives CASSSDPGTGASYEQYF.